The entry below describes one TCR beta chain. This clone turned up a few times. Its cognate antigen has yet to be identified. Per-base qualities were not stored, and no clone one base away is much larger. Enrolling through a virtual design, the prospective study's participants ranged in age from roughly 18 to 89 years and lived across around 25 United States geographic areas. In the prospective study, participants were assigned to cohorts based on the clinical history participants reported in a screening survey and a study questionnaire. A participant counted as exposed if, within 2 weeks of entering the study, that participant had been in contact with someone who had a PCR-confirmed or clinician-diagnosed COVID-19 case. Each participant in the prospective study had whole blood, serum and a nasopharyngeal or oropharyngeal swab collected by mobile phlebotomists. Participants in the prospective study had the option to provide additional blood draws and questionnaires over a 2-month period. Before DNA extraction, prospective study blood samples were shipped either frozen or at room temperature.

TCRbeta CDR3 regions were amplified from genomic DNA by means of the immunoSEQ Assay, a bias-controlled multiplex PCR. The source study handled its data this way. The number of nucleated cells in each sample was estimated from the amplification of reference gene primers within the assay. Sequence reads were collapsed and filtered to measure the absolute abundance of every unique TCRbeta CDR3 rearrangement. For each sample, productive Simpson clonality was calculated as the square root of Simpson's diversity index across productive rearrangements. TCRdb retrieved this table from immuneACCESS and kept in-frame rearrangements only. Not all clones are present; in checked studies, unresolved V genes account for under half, and no reason is known for the remainder. For V, J and clone size, that table is used; D and trimming come from the DNA. The sample data list 250,000 or so clones, and over 75% of these were observed just once. The top ten constitute over 3% of the sample.

This entry comes from a study of blood T cell repertoires in COVID-19 (dated by TCRdb to the early 2020s). As for the study more broadly: Collaborator samples came from the United States, Italy and Spain and covered acute and convalescent phases of COVID-19. The prospective study material was composed of cDNA or gDNA derived from T cells, B-cell-depleted T cells, or PBMCs. The dataset comprised deeply sampled blood TCRbeta repertoires from subjects exposed to, actively infected with, or recovered from COVID-19. A freely available public database, intended as a resource for researchers studying the immune response to SARS-CoV-2, is where the repertoires were released. The samples were drawn from the first 160 participants of the ongoing ImmuneRACE study and from 950 to 1,500 subjects provided by 6 global collaborators. Sample metadata almost always included a de-identified subject ID, COVID-19 status, age in years and sex. Where available, HLA class I and class II types were taken from metadata supplied by the sample provider and were not determined by assay-based typing.

From the cysteine up to the phenylalanine, the CDR3 has a length of 14 residues. Only the CDR3 portion is preserved as DNA: 42 bases, with reading frame beginning at the first base. CDR1 and CDR2 are read off the germline V gene (reference sequence) as SEHNR and FQNEAQ. Trimming removed 4 bases from V and 4 bases from J, leaving 13 bases between the germline ends. Study-level results and caveats: How much clinical and demographic metadata was included differed by source and by participant, and the metadata was provided uncurated.

The sequence links TRBV7-9 to TRBJ1-2; the best D guess is TRBD1, with 6 bases matching. Sequencing input: PBMCs or T cells enriched from blood (not recorded which). This TCR was recovered from a woman aged 40 to 50 who had been exposed to COVID-19. Here is the DNA: TGTGCCAGCAGCTCCACAGGGTTTGGCTATGGCTACACCTTC. It specifies CASSSTGFGYGYTF. This CDR3, with the reference TRBV7-9 and TRBJ1-2 proteins standing in past its ends, gives the full variable domain DTGVSQNPRHKITKRGQNVTFRCDPISEHNRLYWYRQTLGQGPEFLTYFQNEAQLEKSRLLSDRFSAERPKGSFSTLEIQRTEQGDSAMYLCASSSTGFGYGYTFGSGTRLTVV.